The rows below give T cell receptor beta chains drawn from one sample of a study of blood T cell repertoires in COVID-19. Here immunoSEQ multiplex PCR was the method, and the copy in TCRdb shows in-frame clones only, minus some. Here the sample spans about 130,000 clones, under 85% being singletons. Sequenced: peripheral blood. The receptors stem from a man in his fifties or sixties with acute or convalescent COVID-19. CDR3s include the opening cysteine and the closing phenylalanine or tryptophan. Each record gives: CDR3 DNA, CDR3 protein, V gene, J gene, D gene. A D gene is named only where the DNA matches it firmly.

CDR3 DNA: TGTGCCAGCAGCGTAGGGCAGGGAAACACCGGGGAGCTGTTTTTT
CDR3 protein: CASSVGQGNTGELFF
V gene: TRBV9
J gene: TRBJ2-2
D gene: NA

CDR3 DNA: TGTGCCAGCAGGAGCTCTTTCGTTGTACCCGGGGAGCTGTTTTTT
CDR3 protein: CASRSSFVVPGELFF
V gene: TRBV6-5
J gene: TRBJ2-2
D gene: NA

CDR3 DNA: TGCAGCGTTAGCCGAGACAGGGCCCCGTTCTACACCTTC
CDR3 protein: CSVSRDRAPFYTF
V gene: TRBV29-1
J gene: TRBJ1-2
D gene: TRBD1

CDR3 DNA: TGTGCCAGCAGCCTAACGAGCAAGGAGACCCAGTACTTC
CDR3 protein: CASSLTSKETQYF
V gene: TRBV11-3
J gene: TRBJ2-5
D gene: NA

CDR3 DNA: TGTGCCAGCAGTTACGGGGACAGACGCACTGAAGCTTTCTTT
CDR3 protein: CASSYGDRRTEAFF
V gene: TRBV6-5
J gene: TRBJ1-1
D gene: TRBD1

CDR3 DNA: TGTGCCAGCAGCTCGGCAGGGGGCTATGGCTACACCTTC
CDR3 protein: CASSSAGGYGYTF
V gene: TRBV28
J gene: TRBJ1-2
D gene: TRBD1

CDR3 DNA: TGTGCCATCAGTGAATGGGGGGGGCAGATGAACACTGAAGCTTTCTTT
CDR3 protein: CAISEWGGQMNTEAFF
V gene: TRBV10-3
J gene: TRBJ1-1
D gene: NA

CDR3 DNA: TGCAGGCTGGGGGGGGACACTGAAGCTTTCTTT
CDR3 protein: CRLGGDTEAFF
V gene: TRBV20-1
J gene: TRBJ1-1
D gene: NA

CDR3 DNA: TGTGCCAGTAGCGGGAGAGGTTCCTACAATGAGCAGTTCTTC
CDR3 protein: CASSGRGSYNEQFF
V gene: TRBV19
J gene: TRBJ2-1
D gene: NA

CDR3 DNA: TGTGCCTGGAGTGTCCCACAGGGGGCTAGTCAGCCCCAGCATTTT
CDR3 protein: CAWSVPQGASQPQHF
V gene: TRBV30
J gene: TRBJ1-5
D gene: TRBD1

CDR3 DNA: TGTGCCAGCAGCGCGAGGGCATTTTCTACAGATACGCAGTATTTT
CDR3 protein: CASSARAFSTDTQYF
V gene: TRBV7-9
J gene: TRBJ2-3
D gene: NA